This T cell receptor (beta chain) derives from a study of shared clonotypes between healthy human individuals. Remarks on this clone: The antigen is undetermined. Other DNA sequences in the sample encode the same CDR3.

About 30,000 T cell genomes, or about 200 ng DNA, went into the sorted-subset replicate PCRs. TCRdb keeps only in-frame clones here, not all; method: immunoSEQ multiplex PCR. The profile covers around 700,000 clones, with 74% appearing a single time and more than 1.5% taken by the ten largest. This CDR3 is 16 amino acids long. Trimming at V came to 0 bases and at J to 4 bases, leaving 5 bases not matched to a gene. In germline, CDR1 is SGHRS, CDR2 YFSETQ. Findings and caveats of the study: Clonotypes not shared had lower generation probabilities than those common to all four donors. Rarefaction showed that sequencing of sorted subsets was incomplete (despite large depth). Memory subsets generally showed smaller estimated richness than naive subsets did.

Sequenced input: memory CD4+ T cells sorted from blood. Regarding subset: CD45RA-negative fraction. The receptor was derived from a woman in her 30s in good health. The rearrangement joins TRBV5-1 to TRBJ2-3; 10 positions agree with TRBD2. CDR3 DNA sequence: TGCGCCAGCAGCTTGGCCCTAGCGGGAGTAGCAGATACGCAGTATTTT. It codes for CASSLALAGVADTQYF.